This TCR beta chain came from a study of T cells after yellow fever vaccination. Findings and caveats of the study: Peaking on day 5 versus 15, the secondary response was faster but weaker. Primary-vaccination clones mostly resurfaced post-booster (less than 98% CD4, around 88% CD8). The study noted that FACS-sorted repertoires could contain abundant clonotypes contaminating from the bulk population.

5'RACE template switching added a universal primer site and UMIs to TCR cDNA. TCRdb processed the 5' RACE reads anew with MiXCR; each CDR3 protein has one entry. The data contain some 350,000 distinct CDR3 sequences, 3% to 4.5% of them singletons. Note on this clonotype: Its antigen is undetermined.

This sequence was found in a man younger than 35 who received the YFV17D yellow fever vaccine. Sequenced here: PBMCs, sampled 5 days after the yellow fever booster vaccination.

DNA for the CDR3: TGTGCCAGCAGCGAACAGTTATTGAACACTGAAGCTTTCTTT. Its protein product is CASSEQLLNTEAFF. The J gene is TRBJ1-1, the V gene TRBV12-3 or TRBV12-4; no firm D call. Trimming stripped 6 bases from V and 0 bases from J, with 11 bases between. The CDR3 loop spans 14 amino acids.